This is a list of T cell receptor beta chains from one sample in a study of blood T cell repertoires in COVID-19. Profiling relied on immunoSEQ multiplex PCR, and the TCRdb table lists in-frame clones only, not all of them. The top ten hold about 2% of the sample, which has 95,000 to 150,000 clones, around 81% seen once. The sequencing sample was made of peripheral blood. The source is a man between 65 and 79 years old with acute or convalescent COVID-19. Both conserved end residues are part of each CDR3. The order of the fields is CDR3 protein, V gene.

CASSPRQIAGGMNDEQYF	TRBV18
CASSPMGGQNTGELFF	TRBV7-3
CASSLRGPRLEQYF	TRBV5-4
CASSLTSRSNGYTF	TRBV5-1
CASSLSWTGENQPQHF	TRBV27
CASSRGSTDTQYF	TRBV6-5
CATGTGPLNTEAFF	TRBV27
CATSSSTSRNGGYTF	TRBV15
CASSQEGVGTGLNSPLHF	TRBV3-1/TRBV3-2
CASSDTRAGDTEAFF	TRBV25-1
CASSLAQGSHYTF	TRBV7-2
CASSPGPSGEETQYF	TRBV19
CASSSSAEGTEAFF	TRBV5-1
CASSLLLAGGDTQYF	TRBV5-6
CASSLFIGGSYNSPLHF	TRBV7-2
CASSFAETYTDTQYF	TRBV5-1
CASSPVRSGIAEAFF	TRBV11-3
CASSPGQGLVYEQYF	TRBV6-5
CASSLGTVGYTF	TRBV12-3/TRBV12-4
CASSLGQRGSTDTQYF	TRBV5-4
CASSQERGQGLNQPQHF	TRBV4-2
CAWSTIPSWTSGYEQYF	TRBV30
CASSLGQGDGYTF	TRBV5-1
CASGGQGASNQPQHF	TRBV28
CASSYSAGISDYGYTF	TRBV6-6
CASSLGTGRADGYTF	TRBV5-1
CASSQGPGQNEKLFF	TRBV4-3
CASSSTGSPNYGYTF	TRBV27
CASSLDSSGTEAFF	TRBV7-2
CASSLALQGLFEQYF	TRBV7-2
CASSAIGGSYNEQFF	TRBV19
CASSPQITDTQYF	TRBV9
CSVEDRGPYGYTF	TRBV29-1
CAWRRDRENYGYTF	TRBV30
CASRRGTVLSETQYF	TRBV5-1
CASSRRETDYGYTF	TRBV19
CSVESAGGNEQFF	TRBV29-1
CASSFDVASGVEQYF	TRBV11-3
CASSQYLGSNQPQHF	TRBV4-3
CASILDSSYNSPLHF	TRBV2
CASSAKTGQDLFF	TRBV9
CSLGWGGQTDTQYF	TRBV29-1
CASSLVGTGTYVGYTF	TRBV5-1
CAISGRSGELFF	TRBV10-3
CAIRNRESNQPQHF	TRBV10-3
CASSLDSPLHF	TRBV7-2
CASSLQGWYQPQHF	TRBV7-2
CASRDRRNQPQHF	TRBV2
CASSSSTSTWFGEQYF	TRBV7-8
CASSPSRQAGNEQFF	TRBV7-7
CSASRGGPGRETQYF	TRBV20-1